These 3 T cell receptor beta chains came from one sample sequenced in a study of shared T cell receptors in the human thymus. Measured with immunoSEQ multiplex PCR; TCRdb has only the in-frame clones, and not every one. Of hundreds of thousands of clones in the sample, approximately 90% were seen once. These data are also associated with another study on human thymus T cells.

What was sequenced was thymocytes. The receptors derive from a boy under two years old with a congenital heart defect.

The gene calls are TRBV29-1 and TRBJ2-5, with TRBD2 as a possible D gene (5 bases). The CDR3 runs to 15 residues. V shed 3 bases and J shed 1 base, with 15 bases lying between them. In germline, CDR1 is SQVTM, CDR2 ANQGSEA. The CDR3 spells CSVDYPGFPQETQYF. DNA of the CDR3: TGCAGCGTTGATTATCCGGGGTTCCCCCAAGAGACCCAGTACTTC.

This clone was seen just once. The gene calls are TRBV28 and TRBJ2-2; D possibly corresponds to TRBD2 (6 bases). This CDR3 comprises 16 residues. Germline-derived CDR1 and CDR2 are MDHEN and SYDVKM. The V gene lost 6 bases and the J gene lost 5 bases, with 19 bases spanning the gap. CDR3 region: CASSTAREVSTGELFF. CDR3 in DNA: TGTGCCAGCAGCACGGCCAGGGAGGTGTCGACCGGGGAGCTGTTTTTT.

This clone was counted once. The J gene is TRBJ1-1, the V gene TRBV5-1, with no clear D. V was shortened by 5 bases and J by 4 bases, with 9 bases between the two germline ends. This CDR3 is 12 amino acids long. In germline, CDR1 is SGHRS, CDR2 YFSETQ. CDR3 sequence: CASSYGSTEAFF. In DNA, the CDR3 is TGCGCCAGCAGTTACGGGAGCACTGAAGCTTTCTTT.